The 3 T cell receptor beta chains below come from one sample, sequenced in a study of T cells after yellow fever vaccination. Using its own MiXCR run on the 5' RACE reads, TCRdb lists one record per CDR3 protein. The table has roughly 500,000 distinct CDR3 sequences, under 25% seen once. Sequencing was performed on PBMCs, taken 15 days after the yellow fever booster vaccination. The receptors were sampled from a man aged 30-40 years who received the YFV17D yellow fever vaccine.

This clonotype was seen a few times. At one end the junction does not follow the germline gene, possibly because of a read error. The rearrangement joins TRBV7-9 to TRBJ1-5; no reliable D call. Germline CDR1 reads SEHNR; CDR2 reads FQNEAQ (reference sequence). The CDR3 extends over 12 amino acids. Here the CDR3 reads CASGELNRPQHF. As DNA, the CDR3 is TGTGCCAGCGGGGAGCTAAATCGGCCCCAGCATTTT.

In its sample, this clonotype was seen a few times. The chain has TRBV7-9 and TRBJ2-1; TRBD1 matches at 7 bases. Germline V gene data show CDR1 as SEHNR and CDR2 as FQNEAQ (reference sequence). V shed 5 bases, J shed 10 bases, and the junction held 8 bases outside the gene matches. This CDR3 region has 13 residues. CDR3 in DNA: TGTGCCAGCAGCCCACCCGACAGGGTGGAGCAGTTCTTC. This codes for CASSPPDRVEQFF.

The chain combines TRBV2 with TRBJ2-7; TRBD2 aligns across 13 bases. This CDR3 is 15 amino acids long. Trimming at V came to 5 bases and at J to 7 bases, leaving 8 bases not matched to a gene. Germline-derived CDR1 and CDR2 are SNHLY and FYNNEI. CDR3 nucleotide sequence: TGTGCCAGCAGTACCCTGACTAGCGGGAGGTCTGAGCAGTACTTC. Its translation: CASSTLTSGRSEQYF.